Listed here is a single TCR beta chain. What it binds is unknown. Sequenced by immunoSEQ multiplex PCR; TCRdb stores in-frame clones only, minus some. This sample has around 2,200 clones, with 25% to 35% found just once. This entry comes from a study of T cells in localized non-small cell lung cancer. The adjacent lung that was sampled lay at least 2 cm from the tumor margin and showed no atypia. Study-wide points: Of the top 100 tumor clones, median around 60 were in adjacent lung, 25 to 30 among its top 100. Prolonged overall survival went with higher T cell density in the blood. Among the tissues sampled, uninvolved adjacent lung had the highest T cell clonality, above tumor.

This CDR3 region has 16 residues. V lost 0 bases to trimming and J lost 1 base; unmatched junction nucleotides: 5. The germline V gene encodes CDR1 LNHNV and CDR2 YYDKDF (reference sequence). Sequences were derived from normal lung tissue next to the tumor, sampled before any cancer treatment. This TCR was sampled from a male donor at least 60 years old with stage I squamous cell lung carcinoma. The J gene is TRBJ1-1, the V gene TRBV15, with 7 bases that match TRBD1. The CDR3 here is CATSRDLAGGNTEAFF. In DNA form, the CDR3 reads TGTGCCACCAGCAGAGATCTAGCAGGGGGGAACACTGAAGCTTTCTTT.